A single sample gave rise to the 19 T cell receptor beta chains below, sequenced in a study of PD-L1 blockade in urothelial cancer. Sequenced by immunoSEQ multiplex PCR; TCRdb stores in-frame clones only, minus some. Here the sample spans 120,000 or so clones, roughly 83% being singletons. Time point described: peripheral blood 6 weeks after treatment start. This material consisted of PBMCs, taken around atezolizumab (anti-PD-L1) treatment. These receptors were collected from a man aged 45-65 years with urothelial cancer.

This clone was recorded a few times. The chain couples TRBV20-1 to TRBJ2-1; D is undetermined. Germline-derived CDR1 and CDR2 are DFQATT and SNEGSKA (reference sequence). V was clipped by 3 bases and J by 7 bases, with 7 bases between them. There are 11 residues in the CDR3. In DNA form, the CDR3 reads TGCAGTGCTAGGGTGAGAAATGAGCAGTTCTTC. Translated: CSARVRNEQFF.

J is TRBJ2-5 and V is TRBV2, with D maybe TRBD1 (5 bases). The germline V and J ends were trimmed by 8 bases and 1 base, with 20 bases remaining between them. CDR1 is SNHLY and CDR2 is FYNNEI in the germline V gene. This CDR3 is built from 16 residues. DNA for the CDR3: TGTGCCAGCGGTATGGGGCCAGGGCTCTTCCAAGAGACCCAGTACTTC. Protein product: CASGMGPGLFQETQYF.

The rearrangement joins TRBV9 to TRBJ2-1; TRBD2 aligns across 14 bases. The germline V gene encodes CDR1 SGDLS and CDR2 YYNGEE. This CDR3 region has 15 residues. The ends lost 4 bases at V and 10 bases at J; junction bases unmatched: 7. CDR3 nucleotides: TGTGCCAGCAGCCGGGGACTAGCGGGAGTCGGGGAGCAGTTCTTC. Translating gives CASSRGLAGVGEQFF.

This chain uses TRBV2 with TRBJ1-2, with 9 bases matching TRBD1. This CDR3 has 12 amino acids. The V segment lost 6 bases and the J segment 9 bases; nucleotides outside the gene matches: 5. CDR1 is SNHLY and CDR2 is FYNNEI in the germline V gene. The CDR3 region is CASRDRGRSYTF. CDR3 sequence (DNA): TGTGCCAGCAGGGACAGGGGCAGGAGCTACACCTTC.

The chain has TRBV5-1 and TRBJ2-3; the match to TRBD2 covers 12 bases. The length of the CDR3 is 17 residues. Germline CDR1 reads SGHRS; CDR2 reads YFSETQ. V lost 0 bases and J lost 5; bases outside the gene matches: 7. In DNA, the CDR3 is TGCGCCAGCAGCTTGGCGCTAGCGGGAGGGCCTCAAGATACGCAGTATTTT. It yields the protein CASSLALAGGPQDTQYF.

V usage is TRBV19 and J usage is TRBJ2-1; D may be TRBD2 (6 bases). The CDR3 has 15 amino acids. The germline CDR1 and CDR2 sequences are LNHDA and SQIVND (reference sequence). The ends were cut back, 1 base at V and 8 bases at J, with 15 bases in the middle. CDR3 protein: CASSIGGNSFYEQFF. As DNA, the CDR3 is TGTGCCAGTAGTATAGGCGGGAATTCCTTCTATGAGCAGTTCTTC. The full variable domain, in which reference TRBV19 and TRBJ2-1 provide the parts outside the CDR3, is DGGITQSPKYLFRKEGQNVTLSCEQNLNHDAMYWYRQDPGQGLRLIYYSQIVNDFQKGDIAEGYSVSREKKESFPLTVTSAQKNPTAFYLCASSIGGNSFYEQFFGPGTRLTVL.

The V gene is TRBV7-3, the J gene TRBJ2-3; 7 bases agree with TRBD2. The CDR3 has 15 amino acids. V lost 5 bases and J lost 3; bases outside the gene matches: 8. The V gene's germline CDR1 is SGHTA and CDR2 FQGTGA. The chain's CDR3 is CASSHTSAETDTQYF. The DNA for the CDR3 is TGTGCCAGCAGCCATACTAGCGCGGAAACAGATACGCAGTATTTT.

The chain links TRBV7-9 to TRBJ2-7, with 10 bases identical to TRBD2. CDR1 and CDR2 (germline): SEHNR, FQNEAQ (reference sequence). V dropped 5 bases and J dropped 5; count of bases not matched to a gene: 6. The CDR3 sequence is 14 residues long. CDR3 bases: TGTGCCAGCAGCGTTAGCGGGAGGAAAGACGAGCAGTACTTC. Translating it yields CASSVSGRKDEQYF.

The rearrangement uses TRBV18 and TRBJ2-1; D may be TRBD2 (5 bases). V was shortened by 3 bases and J by 4 bases, with 16 bases between the two germline ends. Germline V gives CDR1 KGHSH, CDR2 LQKENI. The CDR3 has 16 amino acids. CDR3 in amino acids: CASSPGVSRGYNEQFF. As DNA, the CDR3 is TGTGCCAGCTCACCCGGGGTCAGTAGAGGGTACAATGAGCAGTTCTTC.

The chain recombines TRBV5-1 with TRBJ2-7; TRBD1 aligns across 7 bases. V shed 4 bases, J shed 5 bases, and the junction held 9 bases outside the gene matches. The CDR3 is 14 amino acids. CDR1 and CDR2 from the germline V gene are SGHRS and YFSETQ. The CDR3 bases are TGCGCCAGCAGCGCGACCGGGACAGTGAACGAGCAGTACTTC. It codes for CASSATGTVNEQYF. Drawing the rest from reference TRBV5-1 and TRBJ2-7, the complete variable domain is KAGVTQTPRYLIKTRGQQVTLSCSPISGHRSVSWYQQTPGQGLQFLFEYFSETQRNKGNFPGRFSGRQFSNSRSEMNVSTLELGDSALYLCASSATGTVNEQYFGPGTRLTVT.

The chain carries TRBV18 and TRBJ2-7; D may be TRBD2 (5 bases). Trimming pared 0 bases from V and 6 bases from J, leaving 15 bases between. CDR1 and CDR2 from the germline V gene are KGHSH and LQKENI. The CDR3 length is 15 residues. The CDR3 reads CASSPPVGAIGEQYF. CDR3 nucleotide sequence: TGTGCCAGCTCACCACCCGTGGGAGCGATCGGCGAGCAGTACTTC.

The chain couples TRBV18 to TRBJ2-7, with a weak D call TRBD1 (7 bases). The CDR3 is 14 amino acids. The V end lost 1 base, the J end lost 3 bases, and 10 bases lay between the germline ends. The germline CDR1 and CDR2 sequences are KGHSH and LQKENI. CDR3 region: CASSPLRDSYEQYF. The CDR3 DNA sequence: TGTGCCAGCTCACCACTGCGGGACAGCTACGAGCAGTACTTC.

The chain is built from TRBV11-1 and TRBJ2-7; 9 bases are shared with TRBD2. Germline CDR1 is SGHAT and CDR2 is FQDESV (reference sequence). This CDR3 region has 17 residues. V lost 0 bases, J lost 5 bases, and 11 bases stayed unmatched. The CDR3 DNA sequence: TGTGCCAGCAGCTTAGCGCCCCCGGGACTAGCTTCTGACGAGCAGTACTTC. Its translation: CASSLAPPGLASDEQYF. The full variable domain, with the rest looked up from reference TRBV11-1 and TRBJ2-7, is EAEVAQSPRYKITEKSQAVAFWCDPISGHATLYWYRQILGQGPELLVQFQDESVVDDSQLPKDRFSAERLKGVDSTLKIQPAELGDSAMYLCASSLAPPGLASDEQYFGPGTRLTVT.

The chain recombines TRBV5-8 with TRBJ2-7, with D perhaps matching TRBD1 (7 bases). This CDR3 contains 15 residues. The V end lost 7 bases, the J end lost 6 bases, and 23 bases lay between the germline ends. Germline CDR1 reads SGHTS; CDR2 reads YDEGEE. The CDR3 nucleotides are TGTGCCAGCCGGCGTCGTGGCAGGGGGGAAAGCGAGCAGTACTTC. Protein product: CASRRRGRGESEQYF.

The genes are TRBV5-1 and TRBJ2-5, with 10 bases fitting TRBD1. V lost 2 bases and J lost 5; bases outside the gene matches: 3. Germline V gene data show CDR1 as SGHRS and CDR2 as YFSETQ. This CDR3 is 14 amino acids long. The CDR3 DNA reads TGCGCCAGCAGCTTAGGGACAGGGGAGGAGACCCAGTACTTC. Its translation: CASSLGTGEETQYF.

V gene TRBV5-1 combines with J gene TRBJ2-1; 15 nucleotides match TRBD2. This CDR3 comprises 17 residues. The germline gives CDR1 SGHRS, CDR2 YFSETQ. V was pared by 1 base and J by 7 bases, with 6 bases of the junction left unmatched. The CDR3 protein is CASSLMGLAGGANEQFF. The CDR3 coding sequence is TGCGCCAGCAGCTTGATGGGACTAGCGGGAGGAGCGAATGAGCAGTTCTTC.

The chain recombines TRBV10-3 with TRBJ1-5; TRBD1 agrees at 9 bases. Per the germline V gene, CDR1 is ENHRY and CDR2 is SYGVKD. Unmatched junction bases numbered 2, after V lost 6 bases and J lost 2 bases. The CDR3 length is 14 residues. The CDR3 nucleotides are TGTGCCATCAGGGGACAGGGCGGCAATCAGCCCCAGCATTTT. It specifies CAIRGQGGNQPQHF.

This clone was observed a handful of times. The chain combines TRBV2 with TRBJ1-2, with TRBD1 as a possible D gene (6 bases). The CDR3 extends over 11 amino acids. With 6 bases removed from V and 10 bases from J, the gap between germline ends came to 12 bases. CDR1 and CDR2 (germline): SNHLY, FYNNEI. CDR3 bases: TGTGCCAGCAGGGATGGACAGTCCTACACCTTC. This encodes CASRDGQSYTF.

The V and J genes are TRBV19 and TRBJ1-1; 10 positions match TRBD1. The CDR3 consists of 15 residues. Trimming at V came to 7 bases and at J to 0 bases, leaving 5 bases not matched to a gene. In germline, CDR1 is LNHDA, CDR2 SQIVND (reference sequence). Written as DNA, the CDR3 is TGTGCCAGTATTAAAGGGACAGGGGTGAACACTGAAGCTTTCTTT. It codes for CASIKGTGVNTEAFF.